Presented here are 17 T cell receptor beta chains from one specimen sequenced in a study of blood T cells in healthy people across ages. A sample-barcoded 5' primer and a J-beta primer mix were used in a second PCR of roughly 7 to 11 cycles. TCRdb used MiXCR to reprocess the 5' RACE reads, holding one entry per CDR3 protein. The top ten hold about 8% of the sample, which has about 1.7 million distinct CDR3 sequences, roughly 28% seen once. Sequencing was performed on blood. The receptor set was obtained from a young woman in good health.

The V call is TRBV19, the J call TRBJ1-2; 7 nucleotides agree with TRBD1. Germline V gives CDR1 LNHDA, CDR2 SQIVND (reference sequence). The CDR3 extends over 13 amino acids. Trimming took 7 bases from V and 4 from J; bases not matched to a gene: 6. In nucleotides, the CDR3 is TGTGCCAGTACCAGGGACAGATTCTATGGCTACACCTTC. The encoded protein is CASTRDRFYGYTF.

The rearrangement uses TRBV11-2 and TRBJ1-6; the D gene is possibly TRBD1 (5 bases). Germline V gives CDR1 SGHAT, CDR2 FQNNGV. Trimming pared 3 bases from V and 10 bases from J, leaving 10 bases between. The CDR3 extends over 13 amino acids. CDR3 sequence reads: CASSLTEYSPLHF. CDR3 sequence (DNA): TGTGCCAGCAGCTTGACAGAGTACTCACCCCTCCACTTT.

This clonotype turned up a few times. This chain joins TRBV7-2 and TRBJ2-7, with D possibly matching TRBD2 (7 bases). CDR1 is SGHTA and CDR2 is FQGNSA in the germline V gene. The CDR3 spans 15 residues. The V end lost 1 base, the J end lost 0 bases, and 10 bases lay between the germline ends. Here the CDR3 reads CASSLEGGYSYEQYF. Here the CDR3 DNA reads TGTGCCAGCAGCTTAGAGGGGGGGTACTCCTACGAGCAGTACTTC. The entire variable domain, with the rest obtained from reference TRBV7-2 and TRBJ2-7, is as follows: GAGVSQSPSNKVTEKGKDVELRCDPISGHTALYWYRQSLGQGLEFLIYFQGNSAPDKSGLPSDRFSAERTGGSVSTLTIQRTQQEDSAVYLCASSLEGGYSYEQYFGPGTRLTVT.

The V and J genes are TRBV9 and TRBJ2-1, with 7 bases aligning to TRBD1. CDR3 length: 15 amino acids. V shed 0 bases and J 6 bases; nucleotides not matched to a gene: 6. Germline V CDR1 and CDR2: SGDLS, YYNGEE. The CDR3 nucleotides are TGTGCCAGCAGCGTAGTTCAGGGGGTAGCCAATGAGCAGTTCTTC. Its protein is CASSVVQGVANEQFF.

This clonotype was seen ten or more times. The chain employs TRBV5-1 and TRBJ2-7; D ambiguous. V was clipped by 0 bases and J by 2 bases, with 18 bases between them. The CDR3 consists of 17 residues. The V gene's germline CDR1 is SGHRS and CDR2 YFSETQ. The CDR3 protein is CASSLAVGAAGTYEQYF. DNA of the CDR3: TGCGCCAGCAGCTTGGCTGTCGGAGCAGCCGGAACCTACGAGCAGTACTTC.

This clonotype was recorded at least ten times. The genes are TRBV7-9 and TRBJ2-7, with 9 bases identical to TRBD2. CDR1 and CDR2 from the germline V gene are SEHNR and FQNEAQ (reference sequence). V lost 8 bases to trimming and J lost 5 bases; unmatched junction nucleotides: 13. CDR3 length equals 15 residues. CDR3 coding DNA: TGTGCCAGCGCGAGGTCGCTAGCGGGGTTTCACGAGCAGTACTTC. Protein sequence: CASARSLAGFHEQYF. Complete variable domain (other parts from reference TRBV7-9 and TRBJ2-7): DTGVSQNPRHKITKRGQNVTFRCDPISEHNRLYWYRQTLGQGPEFLTYFQNEAQLEKSRLLSDRFSAERPKGSFSTLEIQRTEQGDSAMYLCASARSLAGFHEQYFGPGTRLTVT.

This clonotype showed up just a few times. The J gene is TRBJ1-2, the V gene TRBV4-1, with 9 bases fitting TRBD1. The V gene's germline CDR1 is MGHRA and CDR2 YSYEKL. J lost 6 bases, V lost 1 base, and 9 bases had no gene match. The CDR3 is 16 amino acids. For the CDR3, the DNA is TGCGCCAGCAGCCAAGCGTCCGGGACAGGGAAAAATGGCTACACCTTC. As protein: CASSQASGTGKNGYTF.

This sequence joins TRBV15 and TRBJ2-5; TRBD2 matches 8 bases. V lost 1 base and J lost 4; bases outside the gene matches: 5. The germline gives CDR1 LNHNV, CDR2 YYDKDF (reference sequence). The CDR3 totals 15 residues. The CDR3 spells CATSRGSGEGETQYF. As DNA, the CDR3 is TGTGCCACCAGCAGAGGTAGCGGGGAGGGAGAGACCCAGTACTTC.

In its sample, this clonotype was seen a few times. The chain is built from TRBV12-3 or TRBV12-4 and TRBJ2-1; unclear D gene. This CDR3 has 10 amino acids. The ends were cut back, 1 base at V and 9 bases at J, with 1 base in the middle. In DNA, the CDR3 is TGTGCCAGCAGTTTAGTTGAGCAGTTCTTC. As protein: CASSLVEQFF.

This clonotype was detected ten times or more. CDR3 nucleotides: TGCAGTGCTGGGGGGGCTAGCGGGACGGAGGATACGCAGTATTTT. It yields the protein CSAGGASGTEDTQYF. V usage is TRBV20-1 and J usage is TRBJ2-3; 9 positions agree with TRBD2. V was clipped by 5 bases and J by 6 bases; unmatched bases: 12. The V gene's germline CDR1 is DFQATT and CDR2 SNEGSKA (reference sequence). The CDR3 totals 15 residues.

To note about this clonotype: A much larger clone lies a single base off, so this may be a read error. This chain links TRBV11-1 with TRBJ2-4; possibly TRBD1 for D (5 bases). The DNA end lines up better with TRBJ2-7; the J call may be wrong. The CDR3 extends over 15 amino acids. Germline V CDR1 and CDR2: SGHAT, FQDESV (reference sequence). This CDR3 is CASSPSDSIPDEQYF. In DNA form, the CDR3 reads TGTGCCAGCAGCCCCTCCGACAGTATTCCGGACGAGCAGTACTTC.

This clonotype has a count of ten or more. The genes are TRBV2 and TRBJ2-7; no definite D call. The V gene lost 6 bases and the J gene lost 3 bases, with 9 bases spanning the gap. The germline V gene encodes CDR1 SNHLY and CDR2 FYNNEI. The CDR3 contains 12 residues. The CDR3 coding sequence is TGTGCCAGCAGCCCTGGTTACTACGAGCAGTACTTC. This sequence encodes CASSPGYYEQYF.

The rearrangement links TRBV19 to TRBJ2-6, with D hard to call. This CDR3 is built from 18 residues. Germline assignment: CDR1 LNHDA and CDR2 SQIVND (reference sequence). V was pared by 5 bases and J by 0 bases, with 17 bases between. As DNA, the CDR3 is TGTGCCAGTAGTGGCGTCGGCACCTCAAGCTCTGGGGCCAACGTCCTGACTTTC. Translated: CASSGVGTSSSGANVLTF.

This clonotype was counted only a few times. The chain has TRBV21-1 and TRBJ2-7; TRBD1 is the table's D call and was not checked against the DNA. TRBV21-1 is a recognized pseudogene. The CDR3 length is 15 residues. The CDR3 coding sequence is TGTGCCAGCAGCAAAGGGACAGAGGGCCCAGACGAGCAGTACTTC. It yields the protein CASSKGTEGPDEQYF.

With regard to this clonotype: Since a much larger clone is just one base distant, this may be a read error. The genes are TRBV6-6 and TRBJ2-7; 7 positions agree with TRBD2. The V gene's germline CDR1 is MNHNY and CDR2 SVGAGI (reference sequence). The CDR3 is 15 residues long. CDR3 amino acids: CAGSYEGGESYEQYF. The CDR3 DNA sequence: TGTGCCGGCAGTTACGAGGGAGGGGAAAGCTACGAGCAGTACTTC.

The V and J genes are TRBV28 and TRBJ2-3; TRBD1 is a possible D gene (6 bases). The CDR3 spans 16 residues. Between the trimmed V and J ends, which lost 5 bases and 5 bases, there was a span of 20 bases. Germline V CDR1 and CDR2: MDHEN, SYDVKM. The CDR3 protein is CASSALGAGPEDTQYF. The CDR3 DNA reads TGTGCCAGCAGTGCCTTGGGGGCAGGGCCCGAAGATACGCAGTATTTT.

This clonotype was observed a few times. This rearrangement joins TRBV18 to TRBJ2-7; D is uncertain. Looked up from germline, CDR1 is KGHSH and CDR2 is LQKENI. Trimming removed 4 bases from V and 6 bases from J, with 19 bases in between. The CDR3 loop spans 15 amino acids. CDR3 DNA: TGTGCCAGCTCACAATGGACCTCTCCGGGCTGCGAGCAGTACTTC. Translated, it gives CASSQWTSPGCEQYF.